This T cell receptor (beta chain) was identified in a study of Graves' ophthalmopathy and Graves' hyperthyroidism. Overall study results and limits: Most expanded thyroid clonotypes above 0.001 frequency also appeared in blood.

Amplification targeted the TCR beta CDR3 regions, with RNA transcripts as the source material. RT-PCR with HTBI primers came first, then second-round multiplex PCR. Each CDR3 protein gets one entry after TCRdb re-called the multiplex PCR reads with MiXCR. The sample lists 450,000 or so distinct CDR3 sequences, about an eighth occurring once. CDR1 is SGHDN and CDR2 is FVKESK in the germline V gene. There are 13 residues in the CDR3. Trimming pared 1 base from V and 4 bases from J, leaving 8 bases between. No donor had other autoimmune disease, uncontrolled infection, pregnancy or lactation. Patients were diagnosed from clinical symptoms, serum thyroxine, TRAb, thyroid ultrasound and orbital computed tomography. From fresh peripheral blood, over 9 ml in volume, the PBMCs were obtained. Turning to this clonotype: Its antigen is currently unknown.

The source is a woman aged 25 to 45 with Graves' ophthalmopathy. The sample was blood. The genes are TRBV14 and TRBJ2-7; D gene ambiguous. The CDR3 region is CASSQVVRYEQYF. The CDR3 coding sequence is TGTGCCAGCAGCCAAGTCGTCCGATACGAGCAGTACTTC.